This T cell receptor beta chain appears in the sequencing data of a study of memory CD4+ T cells and cytomegalovirus serostatus. Study details: This sample comes from healthy Belgian adults, about 10 CMV seropositive, 24 seronegative.

This CDR3 comprises 16 residues. Between the trimmed V and J ends, which lost 1 base and 0 bases, there was a span of 9 bases. From germline, CDR1 is SGHTA and CDR2 FQGTGA. TCRdb's copy holds only in-frame clones and misses some; the assay was immunoSEQ multiplex PCR. Of around 50,000 clones in the sample, around four fifths were seen once. The sort gate was single viable CD3+CD4+CD8-CD45RO+ cells for memory CD4+ T cells. The rearrangement uses TRBV7-3 and TRBJ2-2, with D possibly TRBD2 on 6 matching bases. Sequencing input: memory CD4+ T cells from blood. This TCR derives from an adult in good health and CMV-seronegative. This CDR3 is CASSLIGGTNTGELFF. CDR3 DNA sequence: TGTGCCAGCAGCTTAATTGGCGGGACGAACACCGGGGAGCTGTTTTTT. The variable domain in full, with the rest retrieved from reference TRBV7-3 and TRBJ2-2, is GAGVSQTPSNKVTEKGKYVELRCDPISGHTALYWYRQSLGQGPEFLIYFQGTGAADDSGLPNDRFFAVRPEGSVSTLKIQRTERGDSAVYLCASSLIGGTNTGELFFGEGSRLTVL.